The present TCR beta chain was sequenced within a study of blood T cell dynamics during melanoma immunotherapy. Specified time point: pre-treatment baseline. Germline-derived CDR1 and CDR2 are LNHDA and SQIVND (reference sequence). This CDR3 region has 15 residues. With 3 bases clipped from V and 1 base from J, the junction kept 3 bases outside the gene matches. TCRdb keeps only in-frame clones here, not all; method: immunoSEQ multiplex PCR. The table lists approximately 15,000 clones, over 65% of them singletons. The material sequenced was blood, taken from a patient treated with checkpoint blockade. The gene calls are TRBV19 and TRBJ1-5; 7 nucleotides agree with TRBD1. The clonotype originates from a human donor with melanoma. CDR3 nucleotides: TGTGCCAGTAGTATTCGACAGGGAAGCAATCAGCCCCAGCATTTT. Translated: CASSIRQGSNQPQHF.